These 4 T cell receptor beta chains came from one sample sequenced in a study of OX40 agonist ivuxolimab in advanced cancers. Library preparation employed the immunoSEQ multiplex PCR assay. This immuneACCESS table, as held by TCRdb, lists in-frame sequences with V and J called but not all clones. Of the missing ones, under half trace to an unresolved V gene in checked studies; the others have no known cause. In this sample the table shows roughly 25,000 clones, around 81% of which occur a single time. Less than 40% of the sample goes to the ten largest clones. Sequenced material: CD4+ or CD8+ T cells sorted from blood, taken in a trial of the OX40 agonist ivuxolimab. These receptors originate from an adult with an advanced solid tumor such as melanoma, head and neck, liver or kidney cancer.

The chain carries TRBV11-2 and TRBJ2-5; 7 bases match TRBD2. Germline CDR1 reads SGHAT; CDR2 reads FQNNGV. This CDR3 is 15 amino acids long. The V gene end was trimmed by 1 base and the J gene end by 3 bases; junction bases not matched to a gene: 5. CDR3 residues: CASSLALAFEETQYF. The CDR3 DNA follows: TGTGCCAGCAGCTTAGCACTAGCGTTCGAAGAGACCCAGTACTTC.

The chain combines TRBV19 with TRBJ2-7; perhaps TRBD1 as D (5 bases). Germline V gives CDR1 LNHDA, CDR2 SQIVND (reference sequence). This CDR3 is 15 amino acids long. V dropped 3 bases and J dropped 4 bases, with 16 bases sitting between them. The CDR3 spells CASSIVADILYEQYF. DNA of the CDR3: TGTGCCAGTAGTATCGTTGCGGACATCCTGTACGAGCAGTACTTC. Complete variable domain (other parts from reference TRBV19 and TRBJ2-7): DGGITQSPKYLFRKEGQNVTLSCEQNLNHDAMYWYRQDPGQGLRLIYYSQIVNDFQKGDIAEGYSVSREKKESFPLTVTSAQKNPTAFYLCASSIVADILYEQYFGPGTRLTVT.

The sample holds one count of this clone. The V and J genes are TRBV4-1 and TRBJ1-1; 12 bases are a match to TRBD1. Germline V gene sequence: CDR1 MGHRA, CDR2 YSYEKL. The CDR3 loop spans 17 amino acids. V lost 4 bases to trimming and J lost 4 bases; unmatched junction nucleotides: 10. The chain's CDR3 is CASSPRTGTGGLTEAFF. CDR3 DNA: TGCGCCAGCAGCCCGCGAACCGGGACAGGGGGCCTCACTGAAGCTTTCTTT.

With regard to this clone: One end of the junction does not line up with germline, which may come from a read error. V usage is TRBV11-2 and J usage is TRBJ1-5; no reliable D call. This CDR3 has 13 amino acids. CDR1 is SGHAT, CDR2 FQNNGV, per germline. This CDR3 reads CASSLAGGQPQHF. For the CDR3, the DNA is TGTGCCAGCAGTTTAGCGGGTGGACAGCCCCAGCATTTT.